This T cell receptor beta chain emerged from a study of T-cell memory formation after mild COVID-19. The CDR3 extends over 14 amino acids. V was pared by 5 bases and J by 8 bases, with 16 bases between. TCRdb redid the calling of the 5' RACE reads with MiXCR, one entry per CDR3 protein. Among roughly 240,000 distinct CDR3 sequences listed, 15% to 20% were seen once. This clonotype was detected many times. The chain employs TRBV12-3 or TRBV12-4 and TRBJ2-1; possible D gene TRBD1, 6 bases. The sequenced material came from PBMCs or a T cell subset sorted from them (not recorded which). The clonotype was recovered from a man younger than 30 who had mild COVID-19 (a few samples of this study predate the infection). Cell type and time point are not known. The CDR3 loop is CASSRVQGMDEQFF. Written as DNA, the CDR3 is TGTGCCAGCAGTCGTGTACAGGGTATGGATGAGCAGTTCTTC.